Included here is one T cell receptor (beta chain) sequence, with context. The record originates from a study of technical replicates of blood from a handful of donors. TCRdb's table, derived via immunoSEQ multiplex PCR, lists solely in-frame clones and lacks some. Of about 68,000 clones in the sample, under 98% were seen once. Germline-derived CDR1 and CDR2 are SGHAT and FQDESV (reference sequence). This CDR3 contains 12 residues. The germline V and J ends were trimmed by 5 bases and 5 bases, with 9 bases remaining between them. The clonotype was recovered from a human donor in good health. The sample comprised T cells isolated from PBMCs. This rearrangement joins TRBV11-1 to TRBJ2-5; no clear D. DNA for the CDR3: TGTGCCAGCAGCCCCTCGGTGGAGACCCAGTACTTC. The encoded protein is CASSPSVETQYF.